These T cell receptor beta chains were read from a single sample in a study of cytomegalovirus exposure and HLA in healthy donors. Repertoires were generated with immunoSEQ multiplex PCR, while TCRdb's copy carries only in-frame clones and drops some. The sample lists almost 200,000 clones, about 80% occurring once. Sequencing was carried out using PBMCs. All receptors derive from a man aged 25-45 years in good health and CMV-seronegative. Both conserved end residues are part of each CDR3. Fields, in order: D gene, J gene, V gene, clone size, CDR3 DNA, CDR3 protein. D genes are given only for firm matches. Clone sizes are given selectively: once, few, many, or a class where the clone is expanded.

TRBD2,TRBJ2-7,TRBV2,.,TGTGCCAGCAGTGTAGGGACTAGCGGTTACGAGCAGTACTTC,CASSVGTSGYEQYF
.,TRBJ1-3,TRBV11-2,.,TGTGCCAGCAGCTTAGCTAGCCTGCCCTCTGGAAACACCATATATTTT,CASSLASLPSGNTIYF
TRBD1,TRBJ2-4,TRBV19,once,TGTGCCAGTACCCCAGGGGGACAGGGACTAGCCAAAAACATTCAGTACTTC,CASTPGGQGLAKNIQYF
.,TRBJ2-1,TRBV14,once,TGTGCCAGCAGCCGCACGCTGGGCGGGGAAGGTAATGAGCAGTTCTTC,CASSRTLGGEGNEQFF
.,TRBJ2-3,TRBV25-1,.,TGTGCCAGCAGGGTCAGGACAGATACGCAGTATTTT,CASRVRTDTQYF
TRBD2,TRBJ2-7,TRBV7-9,.,TGTGCCAGCCGCTGGGCGGGAGAACTGGGAGGGGAGCAGTACTTC,CASRWAGELGGEQYF
TRBD2,TRBJ2-5,TRBV4-1,.,TGCGCCAGCAGCCAAGTGGGAACTAGCGGGATCGGGGAGCAGTACTTC,CASSQVGTSGIGEQYF
TRBD1,TRBJ1-1,TRBV27,.,TGTGCCAGCACCTCGGGACAGTGGGACACTGAAGCTTTCTTT,CASTSGQWDTEAFF
TRBD1,TRBJ2-2,TRBV6-4,.,TGTGCCAGCAGTGCCACGGACAGGGCGCACACCGGGGAGCTGTTTTTT,CASSATDRAHTGELFF
.,TRBJ2-5,TRBV6-5,.,TGTGCCAGCCTCTCAGGAGAGACCCAGTACTTC,CASLSGETQYF
.,TRBJ2-7,TRBV9,.,TGTGCCAGCAGCGTAGGGGGGAGGGGGTCCGAGCAGTACTTC,CASSVGGRGSEQYF
TRBD2,TRBJ2-2,TRBV7-7,.,TGTGCCAGCAGCTTAGTCCCTAGCGGGAGGTCTGGCGGGGAGCTGTTTTTT,CASSLVPSGRSGGELFF
.,TRBJ2-7,TRBV7-9,.,TGTGCCAGCAGCCACTCCGGGACTTTGAACTACGAGCAGTACTTC,CASSHSGTLNYEQYF
.,TRBJ2-2,TRBV19,.,TGTGCCAGTAGTTTGGGGAGAAACACCGGGGAGCTGTTTTTT,CASSLGRNTGELFF
.,TRBJ2-1,TRBV5-6,.,TGTGCCAGCAGCTTCCCCGGCAGGCCCAATGAGCAGTTCTTC,CASSFPGRPNEQFF
TRBD1,TRBJ1-2,TRBV27,once,TGTGCCAGCAGTCGACTCGGACAGGGAGGCTATGGCTACACCTTC,CASSRLGQGGYGYTF
TRBD1,TRBJ2-7,TRBV5-1,.,TGCGCCAGCAGCCACCGACAGGGGGAACACTACGAGCAGTACTTC,CASSHRQGEHYEQYF
.,TRBJ1-4,TRBV6-1,few,TGTGCCAGCAGTGAGGGCAGTTATAATGAAAAACTGTTTTTT,CASSEGSYNEKLFF
.,TRBJ2-7,TRBV10-1,.,TGCGCCAGCGGGACACAGGGAAACAGCGAGCAGTACTTC,CASGTQGNSEQYF
.,TRBJ2-1,TRBV10-2,.,TGCGCCAGCAACATTTACAATGAGCAGTTCTTC,CASNIYNEQFF
TRBD1,TRBJ1-2,TRBV5-8,once,TGTGCCAGCAGCTTCGGCGGCGGTCCCCTTCAGGGGGGTAACTATGGCTACACCTTC,CASSFGGGPLQGGNYGYTF
TRBD2,TRBJ2-3,TRBV5-1,few,TGCGCCAGCAGCTTGACGACTAGCGCCAGCACAGATACGCAGTATTTT,CASSLTTSASTDTQYF
.,TRBJ2-5,TRBV7-9,.,TGTGCCAGCAGCTCACAGGGTGGACAAGAGACCCAGTACTTC,CASSSQGGQETQYF
TRBD2,TRBJ2-1,TRBV6-6,.,TGTGCAAGCGGGGATGGCGGACACAATAAGCAGTTCTTC,CASGDGGHNKQFF
TRBD1,TRBJ2-7,TRBV5-1,.,TGCGCCAGCAGCTTTCAACAGGGGGCGCTTGGGTACGAGCAGTACTTC,CASSFQQGALGYEQYF
.,TRBJ2-3,TRBV4-2,few,TGTGCCAGCAGCCCTCGAACTACTATGGCGCAGTATTTT,CASSPRTTMAQYF
TRBD2,TRBJ2-7,TRBV18,.,TGTGCCAGCTCAGCAGGACTAGCGGGAGTTTCCTACGAGCAGTACTTC,CASSAGLAGVSYEQYF
.,TRBJ2-5,TRBV9,.,TGTGCCAGCAGCGTAGCTTACAGTCCCCAAGAGACCCAGTACTTC,CASSVAYSPQETQYF
TRBD1,TRBJ1-5,TRBV4-2,.,TGTGCCAGCAGCCAAGAGTGGTCAGGGGGAAGCAATCAGCCCCAGCATTTT,CASSQEWSGGSNQPQHF
TRBD2,TRBJ2-7,TRBV27,.,TGTGCCAGCAGTTTCGTAGGCGGGGCTAGCGGGACCTACGAGCAGTACTTC,CASSFVGGASGTYEQYF
.,TRBJ1-4,TRBV10-3,.,TGTGCCATCAGTCCAGGGACTGCTAATGAAAAACTGTTTTTT,CAISPGTANEKLFF